This TCR beta chain is drawn from a study of T cell repertoires in cytomegalovirus infection. Study as a whole: It was the public TCR beta signatures that indicated both CMV infection and matching HLA type.

Notes on the study in general: Based on cumulative public TCR beta family frequency, carriers of CMV plus the relevant HLA were identified.

As regards this clonotype: Its antigen is unknown.

The germline gives CDR1 LGHNA, CDR2 YSLEER. This CDR3 has 16 residues. Trimming took 0 bases from V and 0 from J, leaving 11 bases between them. TCRdb re-derived calls from the reads in MiXCR, one entry per CDR3 protein. Of around 100,000 distinct CDR3 sequences detected, over 30% appear once; the ten largest clones hold around 41%. Sequenced here: CD8+ T cells from cultured PBMCs, sampled from culture after CMV antigen stimulation. The chain links TRBV4-3 to TRBJ1-1; tentative D call: TRBD1 (5 bases). This sequence was found in a human donor in good health (CMV status not recorded). Some clones in this sample may be carry-over from other donors' samples. The CDR3 DNA follows: TGCGCCAGCAGCCAAGATTCGGGGGGAATGAACACTGAAGCTTTCTTT. This gives the protein CASSQDSGGMNTEAFF.